The 27 T cell receptor beta chains in this list originate from one sample, sequenced in a study of T-cell reconstitution after alpha-beta-depleted transplantation in children. TCRbeta library construction was performed incorporating unique molecular identifiers. Each CDR3 protein is one row after TCRdb ran MiXCR on the PCR reads. The sample comprises more than 200,000 distinct CDR3 sequences, 9% to 10% of which are singletons, and approximately 5% rests with the top ten. Here the sequenced sample was PBMCs from the stem cell graft donor, taken from the stem cell graft. Receptors originate from a human donor who donated a stem cell graft to a child with SCID.

This clonotype was counted a few times. This chain joins TRBV18 and TRBJ2-5; 10 nucleotides match TRBD2. Germline lookup yields CDR1 KGHSH and CDR2 LQKENI. This CDR3 is 16 amino acids long. After removal of 3 bases from V and 0 bases from J, the junction contained 4 bases not matched to a gene. Here the CDR3 DNA reads TGTGCCAGCTCACCCGCTAGCGGGGGATACCAAGAGACCCAGTACTTC. Its protein product is CASSPASGGYQETQYF.

There are many counts of this clonotype. The V gene is TRBV12-3 or TRBV12-4, the J gene TRBJ2-7; TRBD1 agrees at 7 bases. With V trimmed by 5 bases and J by 3 bases, 4 bases remained unmatched. The CDR3 runs 13 residues. In DNA form, the CDR3 reads TGTGCCAGCAGTCGCGACAGGGTCTACGAGCAGTACTTC. Its protein product is CASSRDRVYEQYF.

This clonotype was found many times. The chain couples TRBV5-1 to TRBJ1-5; TRBD1 might be the D (5 bases). Per the germline V gene, CDR1 is SGHRS and CDR2 is YFSETQ. The CDR3 has 17 residues. With 0 bases removed from V and 5 bases from J, the gap between germline ends came to 18 bases. In DNA, the CDR3 is TGCGCCAGCAGCTTGGGCGTTCTCCAGGGTCGTGATCAGCCCCAGCATTTT. This sequence encodes CASSLGVLQGRDQPQHF.

There are many counts of this clonotype. J is TRBJ2-1 and V is TRBV6-5; D ambiguous. The ends were cut back, 0 bases at V and 3 bases at J, with 9 bases in the middle. This CDR3 has 15 amino acids. Germline assignment: CDR1 MNHEY and CDR2 SVGAGI. The CDR3 DNA is TGTGCCAGCAGTTACTCGACCGGAGTCTACAATGAGCAGTTCTTC. Protein product: CASSYSTGVYNEQFF.

This clonotype was seen many times. V gene TRBV4-3 combines with J gene TRBJ2-7; 9 bases match TRBD1. V was pared by 0 bases and J by 5 bases, with 11 bases of the junction left unmatched. CDR1 and CDR2 (germline): LGHNA, YSLEER. The CDR3 is 17 residues long. In DNA, the CDR3 is TGCGCCAGCAGCCAAGATGGAATCGGGACAGGGTCGGACGAGCAGTACTTC. Protein product: CASSQDGIGTGSDEQYF.

In its sample, this clonotype was seen many times. This chain joins TRBV6-1 and TRBJ2-1; 14 bases are a match to TRBD2. CDR3 size: 14 residues. Trimming took 7 bases from V and 9 from J; bases not matched to a gene: 5. The germline CDR1 and CDR2 sequences are MNHNS and SASEGT. In DNA, the CDR3 is TGTGCCAGCAAGACTAGCGGGGGGGCCGGTGAGCAGTTCTTC. It specifies CASKTSGGAGEQFF.

This clonotype was seen a few times. The V and J genes are TRBV20-1 and TRBJ2-1; D is possibly TRBD2 (6 bases). This CDR3 comprises 14 residues. The V end was cut by 4 bases, the J end by 8 bases, with 18 bases between. Per germline, CDR1 DFQATT and CDR2 SNEGSKA (reference sequence). The CDR3 nucleotides are TGCAGTGCTACCCGGACTCCCGGGGAGGATGAGCAGTTCTTC. It codes for CSATRTPGEDEQFF.

There are many counts of this clonotype. V and J are TRBV6-1 and TRBJ2-7, with 8 bases aligning to TRBD1. The V gene's germline CDR1 is MNHNS and CDR2 SASEGT. The trim removed 4 bases at V and 3 bases at J, leaving 5 bases unmatched. This CDR3 has 14 residues. The CDR3 DNA is TGTGCCAGCAGTGCTGGGACAGGCGGCTACGAGCAGTACTTC. Translating it yields CASSAGTGGYEQYF.

This clonotype was seen repeatedly, ten times or more. The J gene is TRBJ1-3, the V gene TRBV20-1; no firm D call. The CDR3 is made up of 15 amino acids. Trimming stripped 6 bases from V and 0 bases from J, with 15 bases between. Germline V CDR1 and CDR2: DFQATT, SNEGSKA (reference sequence). Here the CDR3 reads CSATRDGNSGNTIYF. As DNA, the CDR3 is TGCAGTGCCACCCGAGACGGAAACTCTGGAAACACCATATATTTT.

In this sample, this clonotype turned up many times. The chain combines TRBV29-1 with TRBJ2-7; D may be TRBD1 (5 bases). Trimming stripped 4 bases from V and 2 bases from J, with 9 bases between. CDR3 size: 12 residues. The germline V gene encodes CDR1 SQVTM and CDR2 ANQGSEA. CDR3 coding DNA: TGCAGCGTTGTAGGGGCAACCTACGAGCAGTACTTC. Protein sequence: CSVVGATYEQYF.

In this sample, this clonotype turned up many times. The chain carries TRBV7-2 and TRBJ1-2, with 8 bases fitting TRBD1. CDR3 size: 14 residues. CDR1 is SGHTA, CDR2 FQGNSA, per germline. V was pared by 6 bases and J by 4 bases, with 7 bases of the junction left unmatched. As DNA, the CDR3 is TGTGCCAGCAGGCCCAGGGGGCGCGTCTATGGCTACACCTTC. Residues: CASRPRGRVYGYTF.

This clonotype was observed at least ten times. V usage is TRBV7-2 and J usage is TRBJ2-1; the D gene is possibly TRBD2 (5 bases). With 3 bases removed from V and 2 bases from J, the gap between germline ends came to 8 bases. The length of the CDR3 is 14 residues. Per the germline V gene, CDR1 is SGHTA and CDR2 is FQGNSA. CDR3 residues: CASSFGVTYNEQFF. CDR3 nucleotide sequence: TGTGCCAGCAGCTTCGGGGTGACCTACAATGAGCAGTTCTTC. The full variable domain, completed using reference TRBV7-2 and TRBJ2-1, is GAGVSQSPSNKVTEKGKDVELRCDPISGHTALYWYRQSLGQGLEFLIYFQGNSAPDKSGLPSDRFSAERTGGSVSTLTIQRTQQEDSAVYLCASSFGVTYNEQFFGPGTRLTVL.

This clonotype was counted at least ten times. CDR3 DNA: TGCAGTGCTAAGATGGGGGATTCACCCCTCCACTTT. Its translation is CSAKMGDSPLHF. The rearrangement links TRBV20-1 to TRBJ1-6, with a weak D call TRBD1 (5 bases). This CDR3 spans 12 amino acids. CDR1 is DFQATT and CDR2 is SNEGSKA in the germline V gene (reference sequence). Trimming removed 4 bases at V and 8 bases at J, with 9 bases between.

This clonotype was detected ten times or more. CDR3 residues: CSAPGQYTDTQYF. The CDR3 DNA follows: TGCAGTGCCCCCGGACAGTACACAGATACGCAGTATTTT. V gene TRBV20-1 combines with J gene TRBJ2-3, with a weak D call TRBD1 (6 bases). Germline V gene data show CDR1 as DFQATT and CDR2 as SNEGSKA (reference sequence). The CDR3 runs to 13 residues. V lost 6 bases to trimming and J lost 2 bases, with 12 bases between them.

This clonotype was detected only a few times. The V gene is TRBV20-1, the J gene TRBJ2-7; D gene unclear. CDR1 DFQATT and CDR2 SNEGSKA come from the germline V gene (reference sequence). The CDR3 spans 11 residues. Deletions cut 5 bases from V and 7 bases from J, with 12 bases between. In DNA form, the CDR3 reads TGCAGTGCTCAAGGGCTCCCGGAGCAGTACTTC. It encodes CSAQGLPEQYF.

In its sample, this clonotype was seen many times. The genes are TRBV7-2 and TRBJ1-2; D is unclear. V lost 1 base and J lost 3, with 15 bases in between. The CDR3 contains 16 residues. Germline lookup yields CDR1 SGHTA and CDR2 FQGNSA. CDR3 DNA: TGTGCCAGCAGCTTAGTGGGCGGGCCAGAGGACTATGGCTACACCTTC. This encodes CASSLVGGPEDYGYTF.

This clonotype was seen ten or more times. The chain carries TRBV5-6 and TRBJ1-1, with TRBD1 identical over 9 bases. V was pared by 5 bases and J by 1 base, with 6 bases of the junction left unmatched. The germline gives CDR1 SGHDT, CDR2 YYEEEE. This CDR3 is built from 15 residues. The CDR3 is CASRRTGAKNTEAFF. In DNA, the CDR3 is TGTGCCAGCAGGAGGACAGGGGCGAAGAACACTGAAGCTTTCTTT.

This clonotype was seen at least ten times. The genes are TRBV5-1 and TRBJ1-6; possible D gene TRBD1, 5 bases. The CDR3 is 15 amino acids. CDR1 SGHRS and CDR2 YFSETQ come from the germline V gene. Trimming left V 0 bases short and J 8 bases short, with 12 bases between. CDR3 sequence (DNA): TGCGCCAGCAGCTTGGCCGGGACGCCTTATTCACCCCTCCACTTT. Translation gives CASSLAGTPYSPLHF.

This clonotype was detected many times. The chain combines TRBV20-1 with TRBJ1-2, with D unresolved. Trimming pared 3 bases from V and 7 bases from J, leaving 9 bases between. The CDR3 is 11 amino acids. Per germline, CDR1 DFQATT and CDR2 SNEGSKA (reference sequence). CDR3 nucleotide sequence: TGCAGTGCTAGTCCGGGGATTGGCTACACCTTC. This codes for CSASPGIGYTF.

This clonotype was detected a few times. The chain uses TRBV30 and TRBJ2-5; D unresolved. V dropped 1 base and J dropped 0 bases, with 6 bases sitting between them. This CDR3 spans 13 amino acids. Germline values: CDR1 GTSNPN, CDR2 SVGIG (reference sequence). The CDR3 is CAWSGEYQETQYF. The DNA for the CDR3 is TGTGCCTGGAGTGGCGAGTACCAAGAGACCCAGTACTTC.

The chain carries TRBV7-6 and TRBJ2-3; 7 nucleotides agree with TRBD1. The germline gives CDR1 SGHVS, CDR2 FNYEAQ. The V gene end was trimmed by 8 bases and the J gene end by 2 bases; junction bases not matched to a gene: 7. The CDR3 has 14 residues. The CDR3, as DNA: TGTGCCAGCCTACAGGGGCCCTCCACAGATACGCAGTATTTT. It yields the protein CASLQGPSTDTQYF.

The chain joins TRBV5-1 to TRBJ1-3, with D hard to call. Germline values: CDR1 SGHRS, CDR2 YFSETQ. The CDR3 extends over 17 amino acids. Trimming removed 0 bases at V and 2 bases at J, with 15 bases between. CDR3 DNA sequence: TGCGCCAGCAGCTTGGAATGGCCGGCTAGGGCTGGAAACACCATATATTTT. It is translated as CASSLEWPARAGNTIYF.

In its sample, this clonotype was seen many times. The chain uses TRBV12-3 or TRBV12-4 and TRBJ2-7, with TRBD1 identical over 11 bases. This CDR3 has 14 amino acids. V shed 6 bases, J shed 3 bases, and the junction held 4 bases outside the gene matches. The CDR3 loop is CASSTGTGGYEQYF. Written as DNA, the CDR3 is TGTGCCAGCAGCACCGGGACAGGGGGCTACGAGCAGTACTTC.

This clonotype has just a few counts. Possible read error: a much larger clone is one base away. The V and J genes are TRBV20-1 and TRBJ1-2, with TRBD1 as a possible D gene (6 bases). Germline-derived CDR1 and CDR2 are DFQATT and SNEGSKA (reference sequence). This CDR3 region has 15 residues. In DNA, the CDR3 is TGCTGTGCTAGAGACCCCAGGGGTAGTGGCTATGGCTACACCTTC. Residues: CCARDPRGSGYGYTF.

At least ten counts were recorded for this clonotype. J is TRBJ2-1 and V is TRBV7-2; 10 nucleotides align to TRBD2. V shed 3 bases, J shed 7 bases, and the junction held 12 bases outside the gene matches. The CDR3 length is 17 residues. CDR1 is SGHTA, CDR2 FQGNSA, per germline. CDR3 protein: CASSLHWLAGVRNEQFF. CDR3 in DNA: TGTGCCAGCAGCTTGCATTGGCTAGCGGGGGTCAGGAATGAGCAGTTCTTC. The full variable domain, completed using reference TRBV7-2 and TRBJ2-1, is GAGVSQSPSNKVTEKGKDVELRCDPISGHTALYWYRQSLGQGLEFLIYFQGNSAPDKSGLPSDRFSAERTGGSVSTLTIQRTQQEDSAVYLCASSLHWLAGVRNEQFFGPGTRLTVL.

This clonotype was found many times. The V gene is TRBV12-3 or TRBV12-4, the J gene TRBJ1-4, with D perhaps matching TRBD1 (6 bases). The CDR3 covers 18 residues. Trimming shortened V by 7 bases and J by 8 bases, and 29 bases separated the two germline ends. The CDR3 bases are TGTGCCAGCATCACGGACAGTTCGAGGTACTACGAGCGGGAAAAACTGTTTTTT. Translation: CASITDSSRYYEREKLFF.

This clonotype has a count of ten or more. This chain connects TRBV2 to TRBJ1-1, with D hard to call. Germline CDR1 is SNHLY and CDR2 is FYNNEI. The germline V and J ends were trimmed by 5 bases and 1 base, with 8 bases remaining between them. The CDR3 is 13 amino acids. The CDR3 nucleotides read TGTGCCAGCAGTTACGCTCGGAACACTGAAGCTTTCTTT. Translating gives CASSYARNTEAFF.